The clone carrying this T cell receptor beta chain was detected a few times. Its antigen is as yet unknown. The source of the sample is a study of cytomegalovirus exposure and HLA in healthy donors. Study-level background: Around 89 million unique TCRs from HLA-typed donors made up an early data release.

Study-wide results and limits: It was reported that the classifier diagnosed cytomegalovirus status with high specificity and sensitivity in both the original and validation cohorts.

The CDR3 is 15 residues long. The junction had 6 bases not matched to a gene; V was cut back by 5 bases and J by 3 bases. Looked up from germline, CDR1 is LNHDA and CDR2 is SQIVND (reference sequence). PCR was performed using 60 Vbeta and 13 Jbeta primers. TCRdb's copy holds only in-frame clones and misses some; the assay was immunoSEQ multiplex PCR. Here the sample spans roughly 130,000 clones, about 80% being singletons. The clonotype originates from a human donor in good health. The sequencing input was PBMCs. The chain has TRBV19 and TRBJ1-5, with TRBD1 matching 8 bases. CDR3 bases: TGTGCCAGTAGTCCGCGGACAGGGTTCAATCAGCCCCAGCATTTT. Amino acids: CASSPRTGFNQPQHF.